Listed below are T cell receptor beta chains from one sample, sequenced in a study of blood T cell repertoires in COVID-19. Repertoires were generated with immunoSEQ multiplex PCR, while TCRdb's copy carries only in-frame clones and drops some. This repertoire shows roughly 220,000 clones, 70% to 90% found once; its top ten account for over 2.5%. Sequenced material: peripheral blood. The receptors come from a man between 60 and 75 years old with acute or convalescent COVID-19. Both conserved end residues are part of each CDR3. Fields, in order: D gene, J gene, V gene, clone size, CDR3 protein, CDR3 DNA. D genes are given only for firm matches. Clone size is given for some rows only: seen once, a few or many times, or a class if the clone is expanded.

D gene: -
J gene: TRBJ1-2
V gene: TRBV19
clone size: -
CDR3 protein: CASSRDTTGGYTF
CDR3 DNA: TGTGCCAGTAGTAGAGATACTACAGGGGGCTACACCTTC

D gene: -
J gene: TRBJ2-7
V gene: TRBV7-2
clone size: -
CDR3 protein: CASSRASQGPSEQYF
CDR3 DNA: TGTGCCAGCAGCAGAGCCTCACAGGGTCCCTCCGAGCAGTACTTC

D gene: -
J gene: TRBJ1-1
V gene: TRBV24-1
clone size: -
CDR3 protein: CATSKGGGDTEAFF
CDR3 DNA: TGTGCCACCTCAAAGGGAGGGGGAGACACTGAAGCTTTCTTT

D gene: TRBD2
J gene: TRBJ2-1
V gene: TRBV11-3
clone size: -
CDR3 protein: CASSRSGGIKPGEQFF
CDR3 DNA: TGTGCCAGCAGCCGTAGCGGGGGGATCAAGCCAGGGGAGCAGTTCTTC

D gene: TRBD1
J gene: TRBJ1-3
V gene: TRBV7-9
clone size: -
CDR3 protein: CASSLGPWTGSGNTIYF
CDR3 DNA: TGTGCCAGCAGCTTGGGCCCATGGACAGGGTCTGGAAACACCATATATTTT

D gene: -
J gene: TRBJ1-2
V gene: TRBV6-2/TRBV6-3
clone size: -
CDR3 protein: CASSDRLGNYGYTF
CDR3 DNA: TGTGCCAGCAGTGACAGGCTCGGGAACTATGGCTACACCTTC

D gene: TRBD1
J gene: TRBJ2-7
V gene: TRBV29-1
clone size: -
CDR3 protein: CSVVGGETSYEQYF
CDR3 DNA: TGCAGCGTTGTAGGGGGCGAGACCTCCTACGAGCAGTACTTC

D gene: -
J gene: TRBJ1-1
V gene: TRBV5-4
clone size: once
CDR3 protein: CASSLAAGTPGAFF
CDR3 DNA: TGTGCCAGCAGCTTGGCAGCGGGTACACCGGGGGCTTTCTTT

D gene: TRBD1
J gene: TRBJ1-6
V gene: TRBV9
clone size: -
CDR3 protein: CASSLRTGGNSPLHF
CDR3 DNA: TGTGCCAGCAGCCTTCGAACAGGGGGGAATTCACCCCTCCACTTT

D gene: TRBD1
J gene: TRBJ2-7
V gene: TRBV6-4
clone size: -
CDR3 protein: CASSVGQGAEEQYF
CDR3 DNA: TGTGCCAGCAGTGTGGGACAGGGGGCGGAGGAGCAGTACTTC

D gene: -
J gene: TRBJ1-2
V gene: TRBV6-5
clone size: -
CDR3 protein: CASSRQDRYGYTF
CDR3 DNA: TGTGCCAGCAGCCGACAGGACCGCTATGGCTACACCTTC

D gene: TRBD1
J gene: TRBJ1-4
V gene: TRBV9
clone size: -
CDR3 protein: CASSPRDRGAEKLFF
CDR3 DNA: TGTGCCAGCAGCCCTCGGGACAGGGGGGCCGAAAAACTGTTTTTT

D gene: -
J gene: TRBJ2-7
V gene: TRBV7-6
clone size: -
CDR3 protein: CASSLGRVVEQYF
CDR3 DNA: TGTGCCAGCAGCTTAGGCAGGGTAGTAGAGCAGTACTTC

D gene: TRBD1
J gene: TRBJ2-2
V gene: TRBV6-5
clone size: -
CDR3 protein: CASKKGQGNGELFF
CDR3 DNA: TGTGCCAGCAAAAAGGGACAGGGCAACGGGGAGCTGTTTTTT

D gene: -
J gene: TRBJ1-3
V gene: TRBV2
clone size: -
CDR3 protein: CASSNSGNTIYF
CDR3 DNA: TGTGCCAGCTCTAACTCTGGAAACACCATATATTTT

D gene: -
J gene: TRBJ2-3
V gene: TRBV5-1
clone size: -
CDR3 protein: CASSPSGTYTDTQYF
CDR3 DNA: TGCGCCAGCTCCCCGAGCGGCACATACACAGATACGCAGTATTTT

D gene: TRBD1
J gene: TRBJ2-3
V gene: TRBV25-1
clone size: -
CDR3 protein: CASSDSGQVPTDTQYF
CDR3 DNA: TGTGCCAGCAGTGATTCGGGACAGGTCCCCACAGATACGCAGTATTTT

D gene: -
J gene: TRBJ2-3
V gene: TRBV10-1
clone size: -
CDR3 protein: CASSGHSSTDTQYF
CDR3 DNA: TGCGCCAGCAGTGGGCACAGCAGCACAGATACGCAGTATTTT

D gene: TRBD1
J gene: TRBJ2-3
V gene: TRBV6-5
clone size: -
CDR3 protein: CASSPDRTDTQYF
CDR3 DNA: TGTGCCAGCAGCCCGGACAGGACAGATACGCAGTATTTT

D gene: -
J gene: TRBJ2-2
V gene: TRBV5-1
clone size: -
CDR3 protein: CASRPSENTGELFF
CDR3 DNA: TGCGCCAGCAGGCCTAGCGAGAACACCGGGGAGCTGTTTTTT

D gene: -
J gene: TRBJ2-3
V gene: TRBV5-4
clone size: once
CDR3 protein: CASSRALDTQYF
CDR3 DNA: TGTGCCAGCAGCCGAGCGCTAGATACGCAGTATTTT

D gene: -
J gene: TRBJ1-1
V gene: TRBV5-4
clone size: -
CDR3 protein: CASGGVAGLNTEAFF
CDR3 DNA: TGTGCCAGCGGCGGGGTGGCAGGCTTGAACACTGAAGCTTTCTTT

D gene: -
J gene: TRBJ1-2
V gene: TRBV5-5
clone size: once
CDR3 protein: CASSLAQGGYGYTF
CDR3 DNA: TGTGCCAGCAGCTTGGCACAGGGAGGGTATGGCTACACCTTC

D gene: -
J gene: TRBJ2-7
V gene: TRBV2
clone size: -
CDR3 protein: CAGRLARDEQYF
CDR3 DNA: TGTGCCGGAAGACTCGCCCGGGACGAGCAGTACTTC

D gene: TRBD1
J gene: TRBJ1-2
V gene: TRBV4-1
clone size: -
CDR3 protein: CASSHGTGGNGYTF
CDR3 DNA: TGCGCCAGCAGCCATGGGACAGGGGGCAATGGCTACACCTTC

D gene: TRBD1
J gene: TRBJ2-7
V gene: TRBV7-8
clone size: -
CDR3 protein: CASSPTGGPRREQYF
CDR3 DNA: TGTGCCAGCAGCCCTACAGGGGGCCCCAGGAGGGAGCAGTACTTC

D gene: TRBD1
J gene: TRBJ1-2
V gene: TRBV28
clone size: few
CDR3 protein: CASSSGTANYGYTF
CDR3 DNA: TGTGCCAGCAGTTCAGGGACAGCAAACTATGGCTACACCTTC

D gene: TRBD2
J gene: TRBJ2-1
V gene: TRBV7-3
clone size: few
CDR3 protein: CASSPLGGASYNEQFF
CDR3 DNA: TGTGCCAGCAGCCCCCTCGGGGGGGCCTCCTACAATGAGCAGTTCTTC

D gene: TRBD1
J gene: TRBJ1-1
V gene: TRBV28
clone size: -
CDR3 protein: CASSSPSSGGTEAFF
CDR3 DNA: TGTGCCAGCAGTTCCCCCTCGTCAGGGGGCACTGAAGCTTTCTTT

D gene: -
J gene: TRBJ1-6
V gene: TRBV4-3
clone size: -
CDR3 protein: CASSQDGRGSPLHF
CDR3 DNA: TGCGCCAGCAGCCAAGACGGCAGGGGCTCACCCCTCCACTTT

D gene: TRBD1
J gene: TRBJ2-7
V gene: TRBV19
clone size: -
CDR3 protein: CASSSQGQVSPYEQYF
CDR3 DNA: TGTGCCAGTAGCTCTCAGGGACAGGTTTCTCCCTACGAGCAGTACTTC

D gene: TRBD2
J gene: TRBJ2-3
V gene: TRBV7-3
clone size: -
CDR3 protein: CASGGGIGSDTQYF
CDR3 DNA: TGTGCCAGCGGCGGGGGAATCGGCTCGGATACGCAGTATTTT

D gene: -
J gene: TRBJ2-2
V gene: TRBV4-3
clone size: -
CDR3 protein: CASSQEGGAGAGTGELFF
CDR3 DNA: TGCGCCAGCAGCCAAGAGGGTGGAGCAGGGGCAGGCACCGGGGAGCTGTTTTTT

D gene: TRBD1
J gene: TRBJ1-2
V gene: TRBV7-2
clone size: -
CDR3 protein: CASSLERDRGANYGYTF
CDR3 DNA: TGTGCCAGCAGCTTAGAACGGGACAGGGGAGCTAACTATGGCTACACCTTC

D gene: TRBD2
J gene: TRBJ2-5
V gene: TRBV6-2/TRBV6-3
clone size: once
CDR3 protein: CASSYSSASGGPKETQYF
CDR3 DNA: TGTGCCAGCAGTTACTCGAGCGCTAGCGGGGGGCCCAAAGAGACCCAGTACTTC

D gene: -
J gene: TRBJ2-2
V gene: TRBV2
clone size: once
CDR3 protein: CASSEARGSGELFF
CDR3 DNA: TGTGCCAGCAGTGAAGCGCGGGGATCCGGGGAGCTGTTTTTT

D gene: -
J gene: TRBJ2-5
V gene: TRBV5-8
clone size: -
CDR3 protein: CASSPSVETQYF
CDR3 DNA: TGTGCCAGCAGCCCGTCTGTGGAGACCCAGTACTTC

D gene: -
J gene: TRBJ2-3
V gene: TRBV2
clone size: -
CDR3 protein: CASSEERGGTDTQYF
CDR3 DNA: TGTGCCAGCAGTGAGGAAAGGGGGGGGACAGATACGCAGTATTTT

D gene: TRBD2
J gene: TRBJ2-3
V gene: TRBV19
clone size: -
CDR3 protein: CASRLKWSSGISTDTQYF
CDR3 DNA: TGTGCCAGTAGGTTAAAGTGGTCTAGCGGAATTAGCACAGATACGCAGTATTTC

D gene: -
J gene: TRBJ1-2
V gene: TRBV5-1
clone size: -
CDR3 protein: CASSPVGPTGGYTF
CDR3 DNA: TGCGCCAGCAGCCCGGTAGGCCCGACAGGTGGCTACACCTTC

D gene: -
J gene: TRBJ1-5
V gene: TRBV4-3
clone size: few
CDR3 protein: CASSQDPGDSNQPQHF
CDR3 DNA: TGCGCCAGCAGCCAAGACCCGGGGGATAGCAATCAGCCCCAGCATTTT

D gene: TRBD1
J gene: TRBJ1-4
V gene: TRBV15
clone size: -
CDR3 protein: CATSRGQGSNEKLFF
CDR3 DNA: TGTGCCACCAGCAGGGGACAGGGTTCTAATGAAAAACTGTTTTTT

D gene: TRBD2
J gene: TRBJ2-7
V gene: TRBV3-1/TRBV3-2
clone size: once
CDR3 protein: CASSQDTSGGYEQYF
CDR3 DNA: TGTGCCAGCAGCCAAGATACTAGCGGGGGTTACGAGCAGTACTTC

D gene: TRBD1
J gene: TRBJ1-6
V gene: TRBV18
clone size: -
CDR3 protein: CASSRDRVSSYNSPLHF
CDR3 DNA: TGTGCCAGCTCACGCGACAGGGTGAGCTCCTATAATTCACCCCTCCACTTT

D gene: TRBD2
J gene: TRBJ2-2
V gene: TRBV19
clone size: -
CDR3 protein: CASSIIRLAGFSNTGELFF
CDR3 DNA: TGTGCCAGTAGTATAATAAGACTAGCGGGGTTCTCGAACACCGGGGAGCTGTTTTTT

D gene: -
J gene: TRBJ1-1
V gene: TRBV10-3
clone size: -
CDR3 protein: CAISESGGATEAFF
CDR3 DNA: TGTGCCATCAGTGAGTCGGGGGGTGCCACTGAAGCTTTCTTT

D gene: -
J gene: TRBJ2-3
V gene: TRBV7-9
clone size: -
CDR3 protein: CASTHPRADTQYF
CDR3 DNA: TGTGCCAGCACCCACCCCCGGGCAGATACGCAGTATTTT

D gene: TRBD1
J gene: TRBJ1-1
V gene: TRBV5-4
clone size: -
CDR3 protein: CASSRQGLEAFF
CDR3 DNA: TGTGCCAGCAGCAGACAGGGGCTTGAAGCTTTCTTT

D gene: TRBD1
J gene: TRBJ1-2
V gene: TRBV19
clone size: -
CDR3 protein: CASSPGTGAYGYTF
CDR3 DNA: TGTGCCAGTAGTCCTGGGACAGGGGCTTATGGCTACACCTTC

D gene: -
J gene: TRBJ1-6
V gene: TRBV6-5
clone size: -
CDR3 protein: CASHTALYYNSPLHF
CDR3 DNA: TGTGCCAGCCATACTGCCCTGTATTATAATTCACCCCTCCACTTT

D gene: -
J gene: TRBJ1-5
V gene: TRBV5-8
clone size: -
CDR3 protein: CASSLALSSQHF
CDR3 DNA: TGTGCCAGCAGCTTGGCCCTCTCGTCCCAGCATTTT

D gene: -
J gene: TRBJ1-2
V gene: TRBV5-1
clone size: -
CDR3 protein: CASSLNAADIYGYTF
CDR3 DNA: TGCGCCAGCAGCTTGAACGCCGCGGATATCTATGGCTACACCTTC